The rows below give T cell receptor beta chains drawn from one sample of a study of blood T cells in healthy people across ages. TCRdb analysed the 5' RACE reads with MiXCR anew, one entry per CDR3 protein. The sample lists about 1.1 million distinct CDR3 sequences; more than 30% were seen once. The specimen sequenced was blood. These TCRs come from a young man in good health. CDR3s include the opening cysteine and the closing phenylalanine or tryptophan. D genes are given only for firm matches. Clone size is shown for a subset of rows, as once, few, many or a class of expanded clone.

>NA|TRBJ2-1|TRBV7-3|NA
TGTGCCAGCAGCTTAGGGGGGGCCCCGCGGAATGAGCAGTTCTTC
CASSLGGAPRNEQFF
>NA|TRBJ2-1|TRBV15|NA
TGTGCCACCAGCAGTTCCGGGATCGCATACAATGAGCAGTTCTTC
CATSSSGIAYNEQFF
>NA|TRBJ2-1|TRBV9|NA
TGTGCCAGCAGCGTTGACTCCCTTAACTACAATGAGCAGTTCTTC
CASSVDSLNYNEQFF
>TRBD2|TRBJ2-3|TRBV5-6|NA
TGTGCCAGCAGCCGGACTAGCGGGTTTAGCACAGATACGCAGTATTTT
CASSRTSGFSTDTQYF
>NA|TRBJ1-1|TRBV5-1|few
TGCGCCAGCAGCTTCGGTAGTTTGAGGTCAATGAACACTGAAGCTTTCTTT
CASSFGSLRSMNTEAFF
>TRBD1|TRBJ1-2|TRBV27|few
TGTGCCAGCAGTTTATGGGGACAGGGCGCCATCACCCCTTATGGCTACACCTTC
CASSLWGQGAITPYGYTF
>NA|TRBJ2-1|TRBV7-9|NA
TGTGCCAACAGCTTAGATGGCTCGAACGCGGATGAGCAGTTCTTC
CANSLDGSNADEQFF
>TRBD1|TRBJ2-2|TRBV27|NA
TGTGCCAGCAGTTACCTCGACAGGGGGCGGGCCGGGGAGCTGTTTTTT
CASSYLDRGRAGELFF
>NA|TRBJ1-1|TRBV5-1|few
TGCGCCAGCAGCGAATCCGGGACATTGAACACTGAAGCTTTCTTT
CASSESGTLNTEAFF
>NA|TRBJ2-7|TRBV20-1|few
TGCAGTGCTGGAATACTCGGGCGGGAGTACTTC
CSAGILGREYF
>TRBD1|TRBJ2-5|TRBV20-1|NA
TGCAGTGCTCCACGGACAGGGGTAGAGACCCAGTACTTC
CSAPRTGVETQYF
>TRBD2|TRBJ2-5|TRBV7-7|few
TGTGCCAGCAGCTTACTAGCGGTCCAAGAGACCCAGTACTTC
CASSLLAVQETQYF
>NA|TRBJ2-7|TRBV4-3|NA
TGCGCCAGCAGCCAAGAAGGCAGGCCCAGTCCCATTAACGAGCAGTACTTC
CASSQEGRPSPINEQYF
>TRBD1|TRBJ2-7|TRBV20-1|few
TGCAGTGCTCGAGGCCCGACAGGGGGTAGTTACGAGCAGTACTTC
CSARGPTGGSYEQYF
>NA|TRBJ2-2|TRBV6-2/TRBV6-3|NA
TGTGCCAGCAGTTACTCGAGGGGCCTCCTAACCGGGGAGCTGTTTTTT
CASSYSRGLLTGELFF
>NA|TRBJ2-3|TRBV3-1|NA
TGTGCCAGCGAGGGGACTTTCCGGCCAGATACGCAGTATTTT
CASEGTFRPDTQYF
>NA|TRBJ1-2|TRBV29-1|many
TGCAGCGTTGAAGATCGTCAGGGAAACTATGGCTACACCTTC
CSVEDRQGNYGYTF
>TRBD2|TRBJ2-7|TRBV12-3/TRBV12-4|NA
TGTGCCAGCAGTTTATGGGCGGGTAGCGGGAGAAACGAGCAGTACTTC
CASSLWAGSGRNEQYF
>NA|TRBJ2-1|TRBV4-3|few
TGCGCCAGCAGCCATGGGCCGGGACCCTACAATGAGCAGTTCTTC
CASSHGPGPYNEQFF
>NA|TRBJ1-5|TRBV12-3/TRBV12-4|NA
TGTGCCAGCGGGGGGACGAGAAGCAATCAGCCCCAGCATTTT
CASGGTRSNQPQHF
>NA|TRBJ1-1|TRBV12-3/TRBV12-4|NA
TGTGCCAGCAGTCCCCCGGGGCCCACTGAAGCTTTCTTT
CASSPPGPTEAFF
>TRBD2|TRBJ2-3|TRBV6-5|NA
TGTGCCAGCAGTTACTCGGCGGGGGGGCAAGATACGCAGTATTTT
CASSYSAGGQDTQYF
>NA|TRBJ1-5|TRBV30|NA
TGTGCCTGCAGCCCAGGAGGGGGCAATCAGCCCCAGCATTTT
CACSPGGGNQPQHF
>NA|TRBJ1-4|TRBV15|few
TGTGCCACCAGCAGAGATCTGGCAGGGGATGAAAAACTGTTTTTT
CATSRDLAGDEKLFF
>NA|TRBJ1-4|TRBV4-2|few
TGTGCCAGCAGCCAAGATAAGGGCCAGGTCGGTGAAAAACTGTTTTTT
CASSQDKGQVGEKLFF
>TRBD2|TRBJ2-3|TRBV5-1|NA
TGCGCCAGCAGCCATGGCAGCGGGGGATGGGATCCGCAGTATTTT
CASSHGSGGWDPQYF